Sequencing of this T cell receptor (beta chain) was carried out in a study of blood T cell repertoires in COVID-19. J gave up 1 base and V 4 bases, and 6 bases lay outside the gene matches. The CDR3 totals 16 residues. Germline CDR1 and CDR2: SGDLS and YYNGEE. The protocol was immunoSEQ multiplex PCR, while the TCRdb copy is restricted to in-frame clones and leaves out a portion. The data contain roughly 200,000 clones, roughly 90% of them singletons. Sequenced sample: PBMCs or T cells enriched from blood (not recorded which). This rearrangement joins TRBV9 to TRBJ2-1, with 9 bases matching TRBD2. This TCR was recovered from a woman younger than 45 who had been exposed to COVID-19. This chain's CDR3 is CASSPRLAGSYNEQFF. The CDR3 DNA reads TGTGCCAGCAGCCCGCGGCTAGCGGGGTCCTACAATGAGCAGTTCTTC.